This is a list of T cell receptor beta chains from one sample in a study of cytomegalovirus exposure and HLA in healthy donors. Sequencing used immunoSEQ multiplex PCR; TCRdb keeps in-frame clones, though not all of them. Of about 87,000 clones in the sample, approximately 7.1% were seen once. The material sequenced was PBMCs. The source is a man in his fifties or sixties in good health and CMV-seronegative. The CDR3 runs from the conserved cysteine through the conserved F or W. D genes are given only for firm matches. The size field is filled for only some rows; it gives once, few, many or a size class.

CDR3: CASSLWGGGETQYF; DNA: TGTGCCAGCAGTTTATGGGGGGGAGGAGAGACCCAGTACTTC; V: TRBV27; size: NA; J: TRBJ2-5; D: TRBD2
CDR3: CASSFSEDSTEAFF; DNA: TGTGCCAGCAGCTTCTCCGAGGATAGCACTGAAGCTTTCTTT; V: TRBV7-3; size: few; J: TRBJ1-1; D: NA
CDR3: CASSLVDSSRYNEQFF; DNA: TGTGCCAGCAGCTTAGTGGATTCTAGCAGATACAATGAGCAGTTCTTC; V: TRBV7-2; size: NA; J: TRBJ2-1; D: NA
CDR3: CASSLAVGLQNEQFF; DNA: TGCGCCAGCAGCTTGGCCGTGGGACTACAAAATGAGCAGTTCTTC; V: TRBV5-1; size: NA; J: TRBJ2-1; D: TRBD2
CDR3: CASSQQGAYEQYF; DNA: TGTGCCAGCAGCCAACAGGGGGCCTACGAGCAGTACTTC; V: TRBV16; size: few; J: TRBJ2-7; D: TRBD1
CDR3: CSVEQTGGRRNEQFF; DNA: TGCAGCGTTGAACAAACAGGGGGCCGCCGCAATGAGCAGTTCTTC; V: TRBV29-1; size: few; J: TRBJ2-1; D: TRBD1
CDR3: CASSFLSGGSTDTQYF; DNA: TGCGCCAGCAGCTTTCTTAGCGGGGGGAGTACAGATACGCAGTATTTT; V: TRBV5-1; size: NA; J: TRBJ2-3; D: TRBD2
CDR3: CASSLTSRGAGGTEAFF; DNA: TGTGCCAGCAGTTTAACTTCCAGGGGGGCTGGGGGGACTGAAGCTTTCTTT; V: TRBV27; size: NA; J: TRBJ1-1; D: TRBD1
CDR3: CSSTRGDTQYF; DNA: TGCAGCTCCACCCGGGGAGATACGCAGTATTTT; V: TRBV29-1; size: few; J: TRBJ2-3; D: NA
CDR3: CASRQRHLLAMRYTF; DNA: TGTGCCAGTCGCCAAAGACACTTACTGGCCATGCGCTACACCTTC; V: TRBV28; size: few; J: TRBJ1-2; D: NA
CDR3: CASSLVGTFNEQFF; DNA: TGTGCCAGCAGCTTAGTAGGGACTTTTAATGAGCAGTTCTTC; V: TRBV7-2; size: NA; J: TRBJ2-1; D: NA
CDR3: CASSPIRLAGGLHEQFF; DNA: TGTGCCAGCAGTCCCATTAGACTAGCGGGGGGTCTGCATGAGCAGTTCTTC; V: TRBV28; size: NA; J: TRBJ2-1; D: TRBD2
CDR3: CASSQGLNSPLHF; DNA: TGCGCCAGCAGCCAAGGACTTAATTCACCCCTCCACTTT; V: TRBV4-3; size: NA; J: TRBJ1-6; D: NA
CDR3: CASSSYRVGADEQYF; DNA: TGTGCCAGCAGCTCCTACAGGGTGGGGGCCGACGAGCAGTACTTC; V: TRBV7-9; size: few; J: TRBJ2-7; D: NA
CDR3: CASSPRFSYEQYF; DNA: TGTGCCAGCAGTCCCCGGTTCTCCTACGAGCAGTACTTC; V: TRBV6-1; size: NA; J: TRBJ2-7; D: NA
CDR3: CASSLLAGSYNEQFF; DNA: TGTGCCAGCAGCTTACTAGCGGGGTCGTACAATGAGCAGTTCTTC; V: TRBV7-6; size: NA; J: TRBJ2-1; D: TRBD2
CDR3: CAISVIEGAGGHGNQPQHF; DNA: TGTGCCATCAGTGTAATTGAGGGGGCAGGGGGTCATGGCAATCAGCCCCAGCATTTT; V: TRBV10-3; size: NA; J: TRBJ1-5; D: TRBD1
CDR3: CASSPGTGINQPQHF; DNA: TGTGCCAGCAGTCCCGGGACAGGGATCAATCAGCCCCAGCATTTT; V: TRBV6-6; size: NA; J: TRBJ1-5; D: TRBD1
CDR3: CASSSPGTGDYGYTF; DNA: TGTGCCAGCAGTTCCCCCGGGACTGGGGACTATGGCTACACCTTC; V: TRBV6-5; size: NA; J: TRBJ1-2; D: NA
CDR3: CASHTTGQPNYEQYF; DNA: TGTGCCAGCCATACTACCGGACAGCCGAATTACGAGCAGTACTTC; V: TRBV27; size: NA; J: TRBJ2-7; D: NA
CDR3: CASSQKTGARNTEAFF; DNA: TGCGCCAGCAGCCAGAAAACGGGTGCCAGAAACACTGAAGCTTTCTTT; V: TRBV4-1; size: NA; J: TRBJ1-1; D: NA
CDR3: CASSLDPAGEQYF; DNA: TGTGCCAGCAGCTTAGACCCAGCAGGCGAGCAGTACTTC; V: TRBV11-2; size: few; J: TRBJ2-7; D: NA
CDR3: CASSRQGTYEQYF; DNA: TGTGCCAGCAGTCGACAGGGCACCTACGAGCAGTACTTC; V: TRBV5-5; size: NA; J: TRBJ2-7; D: TRBD1
CDR3: CASSPGTSGPYEQYF; DNA: TGTGCCAGCTCACCAGGGACTAGCGGCCCCTACGAGCAGTACTTC; V: TRBV18; size: NA; J: TRBJ2-7; D: TRBD2
CDR3: CASSAGLVETQYF; DNA: TGTGCCAGCAGCGCAGGACTAGTCGAGACCCAGTACTTC; V: TRBV9; size: NA; J: TRBJ2-5; D: TRBD2
CDR3: CASSYEATNTGELFF; DNA: TGTGCCAGCAGTTATGAGGCCACGAACACCGGGGAGCTGTTTTTT; V: TRBV6-4; size: NA; J: TRBJ2-2; D: NA
CDR3: CASSPLAGGAGSTDTQYF; DNA: TGTGCCAGCAGCCCACTAGCGGGGGGTGCAGGGTCCACAGATACGCAGTATTTT; V: TRBV12-1; size: few; J: TRBJ2-3; D: NA
CDR3: CASSPQAGVPGEQYF; DNA: TGTGCCAGCAGCCCCCAGGCGGGGGTTCCTGGCGAGCAGTACTTC; V: TRBV7-3; size: NA; J: TRBJ2-7; D: TRBD2
CDR3: CASSLDRNVADTQYF; DNA: TGTGCCAGCAGCTTAGACAGGAATGTAGCAGATACGCAGTATTTT; V: TRBV11-2; size: NA; J: TRBJ2-3; D: NA
CDR3: CASSLGDRDNSPLHF; DNA: TGTGCCAGCAGCTTGGGAGACAGGGATAATTCACCCCTCCACTTT; V: TRBV5-4; size: NA; J: TRBJ1-6; D: TRBD1